This T cell receptor beta chain was sequenced for a study of post-analysis software for immune sequencing data. The study, taken as a whole, reports: With TRBV5-6, TRBV5-1 and TRBV20-1 included, about five TRBV segments were more frequent in patients than in controls. Samples prepared in the same batch strongly co-clustered by F measure.

Included in the TCR beta cDNA libraries were unique molecular identifiers. TCRdb re-analysed the PCR reads in MiXCR, keeping a single row per CDR3 protein. The table lists about 770,000 distinct CDR3 sequences, 35% to 55% of them singletons. This CDR3 comprises 12 residues. Trimming took 6 bases from V and 7 from J; bases not matched to a gene: 4. Germline V CDR1 and CDR2: MNHEY, SMNVEV (reference sequence). Notes on this clonotype: Its antigen is unknown.

This sequence originates from a girl aged 5-17 years with multiple sclerosis. The chain recombines TRBV27 with TRBJ2-7; TRBD2 aligns across 9 bases. What was sequenced was blood. Here the CDR3 reads CASRGGRVEQYF. The DNA for the CDR3 is TGTGCCAGCAGGGGCGGGAGGGTGGAGCAGTACTTC.